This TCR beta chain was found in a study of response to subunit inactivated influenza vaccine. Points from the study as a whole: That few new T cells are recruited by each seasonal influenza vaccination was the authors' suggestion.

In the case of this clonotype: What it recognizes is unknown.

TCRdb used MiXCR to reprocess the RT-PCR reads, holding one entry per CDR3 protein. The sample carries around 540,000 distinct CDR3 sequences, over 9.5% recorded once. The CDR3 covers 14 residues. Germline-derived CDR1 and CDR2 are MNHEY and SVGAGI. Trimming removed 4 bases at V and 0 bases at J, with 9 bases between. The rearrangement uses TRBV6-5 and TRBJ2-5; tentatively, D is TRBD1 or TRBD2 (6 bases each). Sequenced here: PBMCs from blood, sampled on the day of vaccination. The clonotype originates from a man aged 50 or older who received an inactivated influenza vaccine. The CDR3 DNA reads TGTGCCAGCAGTTCAGGGGACTACCAAGAGACCCAGTACTTC. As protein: CASSSGDYQETQYF.